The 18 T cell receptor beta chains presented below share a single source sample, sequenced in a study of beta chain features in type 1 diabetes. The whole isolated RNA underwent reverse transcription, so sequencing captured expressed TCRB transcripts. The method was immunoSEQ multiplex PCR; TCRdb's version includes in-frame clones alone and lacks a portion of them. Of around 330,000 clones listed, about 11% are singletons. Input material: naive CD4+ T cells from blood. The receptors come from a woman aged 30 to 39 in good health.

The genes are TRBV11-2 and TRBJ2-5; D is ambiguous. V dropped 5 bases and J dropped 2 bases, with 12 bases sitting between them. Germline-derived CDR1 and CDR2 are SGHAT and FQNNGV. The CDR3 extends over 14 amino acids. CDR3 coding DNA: TGTGCCAGCAGCATCCGCTTGGCACAAGAGACCCAGTACTTC. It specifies CASSIRLAQETQYF.

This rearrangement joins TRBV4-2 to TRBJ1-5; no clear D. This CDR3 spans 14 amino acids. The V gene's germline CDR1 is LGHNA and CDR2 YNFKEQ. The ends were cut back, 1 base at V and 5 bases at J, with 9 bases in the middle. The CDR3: CASSQVVGDQPQHF. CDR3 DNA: TGTGCCAGCAGCCAAGTTGTGGGAGATCAGCCCCAGCATTTT.

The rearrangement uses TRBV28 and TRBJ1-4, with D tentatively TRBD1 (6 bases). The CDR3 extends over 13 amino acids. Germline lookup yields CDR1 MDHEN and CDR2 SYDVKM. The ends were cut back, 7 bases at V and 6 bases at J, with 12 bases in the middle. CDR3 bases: TGTGCCAGCAATGAGGACAGTCATGAAAAACTGTTTTTT. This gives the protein CASNEDSHEKLFF.

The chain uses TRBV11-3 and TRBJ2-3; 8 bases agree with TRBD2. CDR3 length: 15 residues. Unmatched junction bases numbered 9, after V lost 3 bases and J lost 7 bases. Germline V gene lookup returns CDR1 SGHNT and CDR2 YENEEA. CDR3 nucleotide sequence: TGTGCCAGCAGCTTGGCGGGAGGCCGTCCACATACGCAGTATTTT. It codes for CASSLAGGRPHTQYF.

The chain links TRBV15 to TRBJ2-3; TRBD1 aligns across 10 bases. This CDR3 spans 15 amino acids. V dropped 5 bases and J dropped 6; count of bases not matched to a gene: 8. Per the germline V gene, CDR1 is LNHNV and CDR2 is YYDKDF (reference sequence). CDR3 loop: CATSERTGGRDTQYF. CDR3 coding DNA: TGTGCCACCAGCGAACGGACAGGGGGGCGCGATACGCAGTATTTT.

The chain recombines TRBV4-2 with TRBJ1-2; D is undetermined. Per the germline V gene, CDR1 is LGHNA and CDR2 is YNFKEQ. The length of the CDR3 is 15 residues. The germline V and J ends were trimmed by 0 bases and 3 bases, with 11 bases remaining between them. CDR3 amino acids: CASSQESGNHYGYTF. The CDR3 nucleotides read TGTGCCAGCAGCCAAGAGTCGGGAAACCACTATGGCTACACCTTC.

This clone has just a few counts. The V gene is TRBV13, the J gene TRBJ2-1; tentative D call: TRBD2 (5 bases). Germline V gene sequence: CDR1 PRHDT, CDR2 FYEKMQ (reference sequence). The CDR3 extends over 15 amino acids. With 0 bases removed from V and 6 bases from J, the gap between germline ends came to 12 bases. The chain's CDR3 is CASSLGSRRTNEQFF. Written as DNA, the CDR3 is TGTGCCAGCAGCTTAGGGAGTAGGAGGACCAATGAGCAGTTCTTC.

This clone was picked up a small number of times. The CDR3 DNA is TGTGCCAGCAGCGCCTTTTGGGGCTCAGGCTCCGGGGCCAACGTCCTGACTTTC. Translated, it gives CASSAFWGSGSGANVLTF. The chain uses TRBV7-3 and TRBJ2-6; possibly TRBD1 for D (5 bases). This CDR3 region has 18 residues. The germline CDR1 and CDR2 sequences are SGHTA and FQGTGA. Trimming cost V 5 bases and J 4 bases, with 21 bases left between them. Variable domain in full (rest from reference TRBV7-3 and TRBJ2-6): GAGVSQTPSNKVTEKGKYVELRCDPISGHTALYWYRQSLGQGPEFLIYFQGTGAADDSGLPNDRFFAVRPEGSVSTLKIQRTERGDSAVYLCASSAFWGSGSGANVLTFGAGSRLTVL.

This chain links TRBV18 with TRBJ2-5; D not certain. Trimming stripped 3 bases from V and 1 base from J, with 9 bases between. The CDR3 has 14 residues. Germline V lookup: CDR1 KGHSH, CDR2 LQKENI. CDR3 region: CASSPLSSQETQYF. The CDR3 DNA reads TGTGCCAGCTCACCCCTGTCCAGCCAAGAGACCCAGTACTTC. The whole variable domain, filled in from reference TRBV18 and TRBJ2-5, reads NAGVMQNPRHLVRRRGQEARLRCSPMKGHSHVYWYRQLPEEGLKFMVYLQKENIIDESGMPKERFSAEFPKEGPSILRIQQVVRGDSAAYFCASSPLSSQETQYFGPGTRLLVL.

The CDR3 spells CASRVTSHNEQFF. CDR3 nucleotides: TGTGCCAGCAGAGTTACTAGTCACAATGAGCAGTTCTTC. The chain links TRBV6-1 to TRBJ2-1, with a possible D match to TRBD2 (5 bases). CDR1 is MNHNS and CDR2 is SASEGT in the germline V gene. CDR3 length: 13 amino acids. Trimming pared 6 bases from V and 5 bases from J, leaving 11 bases between.

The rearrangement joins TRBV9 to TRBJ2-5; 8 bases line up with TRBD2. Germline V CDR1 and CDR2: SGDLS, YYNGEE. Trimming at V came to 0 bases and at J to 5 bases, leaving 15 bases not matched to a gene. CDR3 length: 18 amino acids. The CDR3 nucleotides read TGTGCCAGCAGCGTAGGCTTCAGCGGGAGCACCCTTGGGGAGACCCAGTACTTC. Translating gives CASSVGFSGSTLGETQYF.

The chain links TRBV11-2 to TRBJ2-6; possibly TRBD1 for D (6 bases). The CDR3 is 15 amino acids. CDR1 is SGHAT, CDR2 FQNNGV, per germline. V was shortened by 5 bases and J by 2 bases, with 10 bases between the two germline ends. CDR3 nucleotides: TGTGCCAGCAGCCCAGGACAGCCTGGGGCCAACGTCCTGACTTTC. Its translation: CASSPGQPGANVLTF.

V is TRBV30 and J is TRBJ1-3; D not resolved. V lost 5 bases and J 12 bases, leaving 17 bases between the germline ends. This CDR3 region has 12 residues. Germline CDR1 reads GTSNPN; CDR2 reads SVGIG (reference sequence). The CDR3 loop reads CAWGRQESGIYF. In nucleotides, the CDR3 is TGTGCCTGGGGAAGACAAGAGTCTGGCATATATTTT.

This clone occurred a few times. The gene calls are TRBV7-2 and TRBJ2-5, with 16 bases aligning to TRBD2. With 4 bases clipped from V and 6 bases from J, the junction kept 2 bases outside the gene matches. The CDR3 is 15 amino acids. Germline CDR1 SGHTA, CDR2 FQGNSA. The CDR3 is CASSWGLAGGQTQYF. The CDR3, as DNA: TGTGCCAGCAGCTGGGGACTAGCGGGAGGGCAGACCCAGTACTTC.

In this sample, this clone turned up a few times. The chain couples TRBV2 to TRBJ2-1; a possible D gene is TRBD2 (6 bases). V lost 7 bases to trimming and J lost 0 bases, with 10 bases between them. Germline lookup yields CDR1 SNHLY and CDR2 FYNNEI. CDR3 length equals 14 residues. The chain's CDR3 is CASTEGLSYNEQFF. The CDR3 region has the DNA TGTGCCAGCACCGAGGGACTCTCCTACAATGAGCAGTTCTTC.

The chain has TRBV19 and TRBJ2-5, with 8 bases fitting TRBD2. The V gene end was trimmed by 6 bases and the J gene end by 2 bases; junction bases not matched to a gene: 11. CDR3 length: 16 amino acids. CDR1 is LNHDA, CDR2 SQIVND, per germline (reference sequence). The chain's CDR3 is CASRDRAGEGQETQYF. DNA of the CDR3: TGTGCCAGTAGGGACAGAGCGGGAGAGGGGCAAGAGACCCAGTACTTC.

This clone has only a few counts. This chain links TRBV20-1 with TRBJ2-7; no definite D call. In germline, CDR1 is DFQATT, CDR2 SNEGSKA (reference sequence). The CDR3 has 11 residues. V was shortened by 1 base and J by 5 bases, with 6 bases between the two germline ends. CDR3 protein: CSARATNEQYF. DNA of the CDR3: TGCAGTGCTAGAGCGACAAACGAGCAGTACTTC.

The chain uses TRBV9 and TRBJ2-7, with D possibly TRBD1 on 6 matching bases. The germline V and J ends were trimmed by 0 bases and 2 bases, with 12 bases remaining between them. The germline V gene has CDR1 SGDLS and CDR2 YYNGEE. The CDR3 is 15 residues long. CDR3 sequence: CASSVDGGRAYEQYF. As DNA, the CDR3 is TGTGCCAGCAGCGTAGATGGGGGCAGGGCCTACGAGCAGTACTTC. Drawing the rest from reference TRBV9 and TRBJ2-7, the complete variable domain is DSGVTQTPKHLITATGQRVTLRCSPRSGDLSVYWYQQSLDQGLQFLIQYYNGEERAKGNILERFSAQQFPDLHSELNLSSLELGDSALYFCASSVDGGRAYEQYFGPGTRLTVT.